Each of the 16 T cell receptor beta chains below was sequenced from the same sample in a study of cytomegalovirus exposure and HLA in healthy donors. This PCR relied on a set of 60 Vbeta primers and 13 Jbeta primers. Sequenced by immunoSEQ multiplex PCR; TCRdb stores in-frame clones only, minus some. This table has about 94,000 clones, 70% to 80% appearing once. Sequencing was carried out using PBMCs. All receptors come from a man aged 30 to 39 in good health and CMV-seropositive.

The chain is built from TRBV7-9 and TRBJ2-1, with TRBD1 matching over 10 bases. The trim removed 4 bases at V and 4 bases at J, leaving 7 bases unmatched. This CDR3 spans 16 amino acids. The V gene's germline CDR1 is SEHNR and CDR2 FQNEAQ (reference sequence). The CDR3 is CASSSSGTGAYNEQFF. The DNA for the CDR3 is TGTGCCAGCAGCTCCTCCGGGACAGGGGCATACAATGAGCAGTTCTTC.

The J gene is TRBJ1-1, the V gene TRBV27, with 7 bases that match TRBD1. The V gene end was trimmed by 4 bases and the J gene end by 1 base; junction bases not matched to a gene: 3. There are 14 residues in the CDR3. The V gene's germline CDR1 is MNHEY and CDR2 SMNVEV (reference sequence). The CDR3 DNA reads as TGTGCCAGCAGTTATGAGGGGGCGAACACTGAAGCTTTCTTT. It encodes CASSYEGANTEAFF.

The rearrangement links TRBV7-9 to TRBJ2-1; 7 bases align to TRBD1. Unmatched junction bases numbered 12, after V lost 4 bases and J lost 0 bases. This CDR3 is built from 18 residues. Germline V CDR1 and CDR2: SEHNR, FQNEAQ (reference sequence). The CDR3 region is CASSWPKLQGNSYNEQFF. CDR3 DNA sequence: TGTGCCAGCAGCTGGCCCAAATTACAGGGGAACTCCTACAATGAGCAGTTCTTC.

CDR3 amino acids: CASTRERAGAGELFF. CDR3 bases: TGTGCCAGCACCCGGGAGAGGGCGGGCGCCGGGGAGCTGTTTTTT. The chain joins TRBV11-2 to TRBJ2-2; perhaps TRBD2 as D (6 bases). Germline CDR1 and CDR2: SGHAT and FQNNGV. The CDR3 totals 15 residues. V lost 7 bases and J 6 bases, leaving 18 bases between the germline ends.

This chain connects TRBV5-1 to TRBJ1-3; 9 bases are a match to TRBD1. The CDR3 spans 17 residues. Trimming removed 4 bases from V and 9 bases from J; junction bases left unmatched: 17. Per the germline V gene, CDR1 is SGHRS and CDR2 is YFSETQ. CDR3 DNA sequence: TGCGCCAGCAGCGGCCACTCTTTGGGACAGGGAACGAGCACCATATATTTT. This encodes CASSGHSLGQGTSTIYF.

This sequence joins TRBV27 and TRBJ2-7, with D possibly being TRBD1 (5 bases). The CDR3 loop spans 15 amino acids. The germline V gene encodes CDR1 MNHEY and CDR2 SMNVEV (reference sequence). V lost 1 base to trimming and J lost 2 bases, with 12 bases between them. The CDR3 here is CASSLFPGKTYEQYF. In nucleotides, the CDR3 is TGTGCCAGCAGTTTATTCCCAGGGAAGACCTACGAGCAGTACTTC.

This clone appeared a few times. This chain joins TRBV9 and TRBJ1-4; D is perhaps TRBD1 (5 bases). The CDR3 extends over 15 amino acids. V dropped 3 bases and J dropped 4 bases, with 13 bases sitting between them. CDR1 and CDR2 (germline): SGDLS, YYNGEE. CDR3 nucleotide sequence: TGTGCCAGCAGCGCCACAGGATTCATTAATGAAAAACTGTTTTTT. Its translation: CASSATGFINEKLFF.

This clone was seen a handful of times. The J gene is TRBJ2-2, the V gene TRBV19; no firm D call. This CDR3 is built from 14 residues. V lost 3 bases and J lost 0, with 5 bases in between. Germline V gene lookup returns CDR1 LNHDA and CDR2 SQIVND (reference sequence). This chain's CDR3 is CASSINSNTGELFF. The DNA of the CDR3 is TGTGCCAGTAGTATTAACTCGAACACCGGGGAGCTGTTTTTT.

This chain links TRBV29-1 with TRBJ2-5, with TRBD2 matching over 8 bases. The germline gives CDR1 SQVTM, CDR2 ANQGSEA. With V trimmed by 8 bases and J by 6 bases, 11 bases remained unmatched. The CDR3 loop spans 13 amino acids. For the CDR3, the DNA is TGCAGCTCCTCCGGACTAGCTTTGAAGACCCAGTACTTC. Amino acid sequence: CSSSGLALKTQYF.

The chain couples TRBV6-1 to TRBJ2-5, with 8 bases lining up with TRBD1. With 6 bases clipped from V and 1 base from J, the junction kept 7 bases outside the gene matches. The CDR3 length is 15 residues. Germline lookup yields CDR1 MNHNS and CDR2 SASEGT. DNA of the CDR3: TGTGCCAGCAGCCGGACAGGGAATGGCCAAGAGACCCAGTACTTC. It translates to CASSRTGNGQETQYF.

This clone was observed a few times. The CDR3 DNA sequence: TGTGCCAGCAGCCCTGGACTAGCCGATGGCGGGGAGCTGTTTTTT. Its protein product is CASSPGLADGGELFF. The chain recombines TRBV7-2 with TRBJ2-2; the match to TRBD2 covers 8 bases. J lost 7 bases, V lost 5 bases, and 9 bases had no gene match. Germline lookup yields CDR1 SGHTA and CDR2 FQGNSA. This CDR3 is built from 15 residues.

This clone was seen once. V gene TRBV9 combines with J gene TRBJ1-4; D may be TRBD1 (6 bases). Trimming pared 0 bases from V and 6 bases from J, leaving 9 bases between. This CDR3 contains 14 residues. Germline V gene data show CDR1 as SGDLS and CDR2 as YYNGEE. DNA of the CDR3: TGTGCCAGCAGCGTAGAAGGGACACATGAAAAACTGTTTTTT. Translated: CASSVEGTHEKLFF. Full variable domain (remainder filled in from reference TRBV9 and TRBJ1-4): DSGVTQTPKHLITATGQRVTLRCSPRSGDLSVYWYQQSLDQGLQFLIQYYNGEERAKGNILERFSAQQFPDLHSELNLSSLELGDSALYFCASSVEGTHEKLFFGSGTQLSVL.

The chain has TRBV13 and TRBJ2-3; 11 bases fit TRBD2. The CDR3 spans 15 residues. Trimming cost V 5 bases and J 3 bases; bases outside gene matches: 4. The germline CDR1 and CDR2 sequences are PRHDT and FYEKMQ (reference sequence). The CDR3 coding sequence is TGTGCCAGCAGCCCCGGACTAGCGGGTACAGATACGCAGTATTTT. This gives the protein CASSPGLAGTDTQYF.

This clone occurred a few times. Here the CDR3 DNA reads TGTGCCAGCAGCGTAGAGCTCCTAGCGGGGGACACAGATACGCAGTATTTT. Protein sequence: CASSVELLAGDTDTQYF. The chain links TRBV9 to TRBJ2-3; TRBD2 matches 10 bases. V was clipped by 0 bases and J by 2 bases; unmatched bases: 6. This CDR3 is built from 17 residues. The germline V gene has CDR1 SGDLS and CDR2 YYNGEE.

This clone was detected only once. The chain links TRBV29-1 to TRBJ2-7, with 7 bases fitting TRBD1. V was pared by 6 bases and J by 1 base, with 6 bases of the junction left unmatched. This CDR3 contains 13 residues. Germline V gives CDR1 SQVTM, CDR2 ANQGSEA. The CDR3, as DNA: TGCAGCGTGAGACAGGGCCCGTCCTACGAGCAGTACTTC. This translates into CSVRQGPSYEQYF.

The J gene is TRBJ1-1, the V gene TRBV2, with 8 positions matching TRBD1. Germline V gene sequence: CDR1 SNHLY, CDR2 FYNNEI. The V segment lost 6 bases and the J segment 2 bases; nucleotides outside the gene matches: 2. The CDR3 spans 13 residues. CDR3: CASRGQVNTEAFF. DNA for the CDR3: TGTGCCAGCAGGGGACAGGTTAACACTGAAGCTTTCTTT.